The 18 T cell receptor beta chains below all came from one sample that was sequenced in a study of T cells after posttransplantation cyclophosphamide. Measured with immunoSEQ multiplex PCR; TCRdb has only the in-frame clones, and not every one. This sample carries around 30,000 clones, 80% to 90% of them seen once, and the ten largest clones take less than 3.5%. Material for sequencing was PBMCs. The source is a man aged 50-60 years.

This sequence joins TRBV27 and TRBJ1-1; D gene unclear. CDR3 size: 15 residues. V lost 0 bases and J 2 bases, leaving 10 bases between the germline ends. From germline, CDR1 is MNHEY and CDR2 SMNVEV (reference sequence). The CDR3 here is CASSLSERRNTEAFF. The DNA of the CDR3 is TGTGCCAGCAGTTTATCGGAGAGGAGAAACACTGAAGCTTTCTTT.

In its sample, this clone was seen once. The rearrangement uses TRBV29-1 and TRBJ1-4; the match to TRBD1 covers 8 bases. The CDR3 has 13 residues. The ends lost 6 bases at V and 1 base at J; junction bases unmatched: 1. The germline gives CDR1 SQVTM, CDR2 ANQGSEA. CDR3 amino acids: CSVGQGTNEKLFF. In DNA form, the CDR3 reads TGCAGCGTAGGACAGGGAACTAATGAAAAACTGTTTTTT.

V and J are TRBV6-5 and TRBJ1-2, with TRBD1 identical over 7 bases. The length of the CDR3 is 13 residues. Germline V gene data show CDR1 as MNHEY and CDR2 as SVGAGI. V was pared by 6 bases and J by 4 bases, with 5 bases of the junction left unmatched. CDR3 in DNA: TGTGCCAGCAGAGACCGGGACAGCTATGGCTACACCTTC. Translated: CASRDRDSYGYTF.

The sample holds one count of this clone. The chain joins TRBV5-1 to TRBJ2-3; 8 positions match TRBD2. CDR1 SGHRS and CDR2 YFSETQ come from the germline V gene. Trimming at V came to 0 bases and at J to 2 bases, leaving 5 bases not matched to a gene. The CDR3 is 16 amino acids. This chain's CDR3 is CASSLAGGWNTDTQYF. CDR3 in DNA: TGCGCCAGCAGCTTGGCGGGGGGGTGGAACACAGATACGCAGTATTTT.

The J gene is TRBJ2-7, the V gene TRBV7-2; 9 positions match TRBD2. This CDR3 spans 14 amino acids. Germline V gives CDR1 SGHTA, CDR2 FQGNSA. After removal of 6 bases from V and 4 bases from J, the junction contained 7 bases not matched to a gene. CDR3 in amino acids: CASSSGRPPYEQYF. The DNA of the CDR3 is TGTGCCAGCAGTAGCGGGAGACCACCGTACGAGCAGTACTTC.

The chain employs TRBV5-4 and TRBJ2-1; TRBD2 aligns across 9 bases. The V segment lost 5 bases and the J segment 6 bases; nucleotides outside the gene matches: 6. The CDR3 contains 14 residues. The germline gives CDR1 SGHNT, CDR2 YYREEE (reference sequence). The CDR3 DNA reads TGTGCCAGCAGAGCGGCGGGGGGGCTCAATGAGCAGTTCTTC. Translating it yields CASRAAGGLNEQFF. Using reference TRBV5-4 and TRBJ2-1 for the parts outside the CDR3, the full variable domain is ETGVTQSPTHLIKTRGQQVTLRCSSQSGHNTVSWYQQALGQGPQFIFQYYREEENGRGNFPPRFSGLQFPNYSSELNVNALELDDSALYLCASRAAGGLNEQFFGPGTRLTVL.

This chain connects TRBV28 to TRBJ2-7, with 13 bases lining up with TRBD2. Germline V gives CDR1 MDHEN, CDR2 SYDVKM. J gave up 3 bases and V 6 bases, and 5 bases lay outside the gene matches. This CDR3 is 15 amino acids long. CDR3 bases: TGTGCCAGCAGGGAAGGGACTAGCGGGATCTACGAGCAGTACTTC. Amino acids: CASREGTSGIYEQYF.

This clone came up once. The chain carries TRBV7-2 and TRBJ2-7; D is possibly TRBD2 (5 bases). The ends were cut back, 1 base at V and 4 bases at J, with 5 bases in the middle. The V gene's germline CDR1 is SGHTA and CDR2 FQGNSA. This CDR3 region has 12 residues. The CDR3 DNA reads TGTGCCAGCAGCTTAGGGGAGTACGAGCAGTACTTC. Amino acids: CASSLGEYEQYF.

The chain recombines TRBV15 with TRBJ2-5, with a possible D match to TRBD1 (5 bases). Germline CDR1 and CDR2: LNHNV and YYDKDF (reference sequence). The CDR3 is 15 amino acids. Trimming cost V 0 bases and J 2 bases, with 10 bases left between them. CDR3 in amino acids: CATSREVDRQETQYF. CDR3 nucleotide sequence: TGTGCCACCAGCAGAGAGGTTGACAGACAAGAGACCCAGTACTTC.

The chain employs TRBV6-5 and TRBJ2-5; D not certain. This CDR3 comprises 16 residues. V was pared by 0 bases and J by 5 bases, with 16 bases between. Looked up from germline, CDR1 is MNHEY and CDR2 is SVGAGI. This chain's CDR3 is CASSYSISLTGETQYF. For the CDR3, the DNA is TGTGCCAGCAGTTACTCGATTTCCCTTACCGGGGAGACCCAGTACTTC.

As DNA, the CDR3 is TGTGCCAGCAGCCGACAGTCAATGAACACTGAAGCTTTCTTT. Protein sequence: CASSRQSMNTEAFF. The V gene is TRBV11-3, the J gene TRBJ1-1, with a tentative D call TRBD1 (5 bases). Germline V gives CDR1 SGHNT, CDR2 YENEEA. CDR3 length: 14 residues. With 5 bases removed from V and 0 bases from J, the gap between germline ends came to 10 bases.

The rearrangement links TRBV4-3 to TRBJ2-2; 11 nucleotides align to TRBD2. The V segment lost 4 bases and the J segment 1 base; nucleotides outside the gene matches: 11. The CDR3 consists of 19 residues. Germline V CDR1 and CDR2: LGHNA, YSLEER. The CDR3 DNA is TGCGCCAGCAGCCCCGGACGGAATAGCGGGGGGGTGAACACCGGGGAGCTGTTTTTT. Protein product: CASSPGRNSGGVNTGELFF.

The chain joins TRBV7-9 to TRBJ2-5, with TRBD2 as a possible D gene (6 bases). Germline V lookup: CDR1 SEHNR, CDR2 FQNEAQ (reference sequence). This CDR3 spans 15 amino acids. Trimming took off 4 bases at V and 5 bases at J, with 17 bases between the two ends. As DNA, the CDR3 is TGTGCCAGCAGCTCCTTCGGAAAAGGAGGGGAGACCCAGTACTTC. It encodes CASSSFGKGGETQYF.

This chain links TRBV28 with TRBJ2-5; the D is unclear. Per germline, CDR1 MDHEN and CDR2 SYDVKM. The V end lost 4 bases, the J end lost 5 bases, and 14 bases lay between the germline ends. The CDR3 extends over 14 amino acids. The CDR3 nucleotides read TGTGCCAGCAGTTCCCCCTTGGTCCGGGAGACCCAGTACTTC. Amino acid sequence: CASSSPLVRETQYF.

The rearrangement links TRBV4-3 to TRBJ1-6, with TRBD1 as a possible D gene (5 bases). Germline V gene sequence: CDR1 LGHNA, CDR2 YSLEER. Trimming shortened V by 0 bases and J by 10 bases, and 10 bases separated the two germline ends. The CDR3 loop spans 14 amino acids. DNA for the CDR3: TGCGCCAGCAGCCAAGATCTGGGGCGGTCACCCCTCCACTTT. Its translation is CASSQDLGRSPLHF.

The chain couples TRBV6-5 to TRBJ2-7; 9 nucleotides align to TRBD1. The CDR3 is made up of 14 amino acids. Germline CDR1 MNHEY, CDR2 SVGAGI. The trim removed 7 bases at V and 4 bases at J, leaving 8 bases unmatched. The CDR3 DNA is TGTGCCAGCAATCGACAGGGGGGGAGTTACGAGCAGTACTTC. Its translation is CASNRQGGSYEQYF.

The chain joins TRBV7-2 to TRBJ2-2, with 9 bases identical to TRBD1. Per the germline V gene, CDR1 is SGHTA and CDR2 is FQGNSA. The CDR3 is 17 amino acids. The J segment lost 5 bases and the V segment lost 5 bases, leaving 12 bases of the junction unmatched. The CDR3 DNA sequence: TGTGCCAGCAGCAGGACAGGGGCTTGGAGAGGTACCGGGGAGCTGTTTTTT. Its translation: CASSRTGAWRGTGELFF.

The CDR3 sequence: CASSFRTGNEKLFF. In DNA, the CDR3 is TGTGCCAGCAGCTTCAGGACAGGGAATGAAAAACTGTTTTTT. The rearrangement uses TRBV7-9 and TRBJ1-4, with 8 bases matching TRBD1. Germline V gives CDR1 SEHNR, CDR2 FQNEAQ (reference sequence). CDR3 length equals 14 residues. V gave up 3 bases and J gave up 5 bases; unmatched junction bases: 2.